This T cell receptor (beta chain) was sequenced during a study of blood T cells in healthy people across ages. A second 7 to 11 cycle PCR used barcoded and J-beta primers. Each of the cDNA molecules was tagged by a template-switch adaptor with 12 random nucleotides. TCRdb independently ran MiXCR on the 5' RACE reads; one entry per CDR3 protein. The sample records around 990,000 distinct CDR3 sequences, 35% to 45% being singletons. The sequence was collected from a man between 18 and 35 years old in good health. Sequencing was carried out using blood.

The CDR3 sequence is CATVLTAFSYNEQFF. In DNA, the CDR3 is TGTGCCACCGTGCTAACAGCCTTCTCCTACAATGAGCAGTTCTTC. The rearrangement uses TRBV24-1 and TRBJ2-1, with D hard to call. Germline CDR1 reads KGHDR; CDR2 reads SFDVKD. V gave up 9 bases and J gave up 0 bases, with 14 bases separating them. This CDR3 has 15 amino acids.